This T cell receptor (beta chain) was recovered during a study of blood T cells in healthy people across ages. This CDR3 is 18 amino acids long. The V and J ends lost 0 bases and 3 bases, in that order; junction bases with no gene match: 9. Germline CDR1 is MGHRA and CDR2 is YSYEKL. Sample-barcoded 5' priming and a J-beta primer mix drove a second PCR of roughly 6 to 12 cycles. Using its own MiXCR run on the 5' RACE reads, TCRdb lists one record per CDR3 protein. The repertoire holds approximately 880,000 distinct CDR3 sequences, with roughly 43% as singletons. Total RNA was extracted at no less than 5 micrograms per sample. This clonotype has just a few counts. Its antigen is undetermined. Study-level points and caveats: Roughly linear age-related decline in beta diversity appeared, significant by age approximately 43. Diversity was higher, and naive CD4+ cells more numerous, in long-lived donors than in aged donors. Underestimates were what the diversity estimates from one million T cells were considered to be.

V is TRBV4-1 and J is TRBJ2-7, with 12 bases aligning to TRBD1. This receptor was identified in a young man in good health. The specimen sequenced was blood. The CDR3 DNA is TGCGCCAGCAGCCAAGACCGATTAGGGACAGGGGGCAACTACGAGCAGTACTTC. Translating gives CASSQDRLGTGGNYEQYF.